This T cell receptor beta chain was captured in a study of PD-1 blockade in classical Hodgkin lymphoma. Each and every patient relapsed after autologous stem cell transplantation, and patients got differing brentuximab vedotin exposure. The repertoire was sequenced with immunoSEQ multiplex PCR; TCRdb's copy has only in-frame clones and lacks some. The repertoire has 130,000 to 150,000 clones, 78% of them found once; the top ten carry roughly 10%. The CDR3 has 16 amino acids. The ends were cut back, 4 bases at V and 1 base at J, with 16 bases in the middle. Germline values: CDR1 LNHDA, CDR2 SQIVND (reference sequence). As for this clone: Its target is unknown.

Study-level findings and limits: Exclusion was applied to patients who started nivolumab under 1 year after ASCT. Complete responders possessed baseline diversity comparable to newly diagnosed patients.

Material: peripheral blood mononuclear cells (PBMCs), obtained before the second cycle of nivolumab. The TCR was taken from a human donor with classical Hodgkin lymphoma. The rearrangement uses TRBV19 and TRBJ1-1; D gene ambiguous. In DNA, the CDR3 is TGTGCCAGTAGTACCCCCCAGAGGACGGGGAACACTGAAGCTTTCTTT. It translates to CASSTPQRTGNTEAFF.